Here is one T cell receptor beta chain with its context. Here immunoSEQ multiplex PCR was the method, and the copy in TCRdb shows in-frame clones only, minus some. The data show approximately 94,000 clones, with roughly 87% seen just once and roughly 18% held by the top ten. The data are from a study of control samples from healthy donors and cancer patients. The germline V and J ends were trimmed by 10 bases and 4 bases, with 10 bases remaining between them. Germline CDR1 and CDR2: KGHDR and SFDVKD. This CDR3 comprises 12 residues. The sequencing sample was made of blood. The sequence was obtained from a woman aged 50 to 65 in good health. The rearrangement uses TRBV24-1 and TRBJ2-1, with D maybe TRBD2 (5 bases). For the CDR3, the DNA is TGTGCCACAGCGGAAGTTTACAATGAGCAGTTCTTC. Protein product: CATAEVYNEQFF.